This T cell receptor beta chain is drawn from a study of OX40 agonist ivuxolimab in advanced cancers. Across the whole study: Age averaged roughly 60 years (range about 23 to 85), and 80% to 90% were male. Treatment received earlier with anti-PD-1, anti-PD-L1 or anti-CTLA-4 agents was allowed, and less than 45% had some. General study results and limits: Individuals who were partial responders at 0.1-3.0 mg/kg had clonal expansion that ranked among the lowest.

Sequenced by immunoSEQ multiplex PCR; TCRdb stores in-frame clones only, minus some. The profile shows roughly 87,000 clones, roughly 90% of them singletons. The ends lost 5 bases at V and 5 bases at J; junction bases unmatched: 10. The CDR3 totals 18 residues. Germline V gives CDR1 SGHVS, CDR2 FQNEAQ. Remarks on this clone: The antigen is undetermined.

The source was CD4+ or CD8+ T cells sorted from blood, collected in a trial of the OX40 agonist ivuxolimab. The receptor comes from an adult with an advanced solid tumor such as melanoma, head and neck, liver or kidney cancer. This chain links TRBV7-8 with TRBJ2-3, with TRBD2 matching 16 bases. The CDR3 loop is CASSMGLAGGRMIDTQYF. The CDR3 DNA reads TGTGCCAGCAGCATGGGACTAGCGGGGGGGCGGATGATAGATACGCAGTATTTT.